This T cell receptor beta chain was recorded in a study of blood T cell repertoires in COVID-19. How the authors handled the data: Amplifying reference gene primers gave estimates of nucleated cell counts. Profiled with immunoSEQ multiplex PCR; TCRdb holds only in-frame clones, not every one. The DNA was the basis for D and trimming; V, J and clone size are from that table. The sample has 390,000 or so clones; around 86% are singletons. Participants reported their clinical history, and cohort assignment relied on those reports. For recovered donors of Cohort 3, there were two negative PCRs, clearance, or symptom resolution. Sequencing was carried out using PBMCs or T cells enriched from blood (not recorded which). The receptor was isolated from a woman aged 50 to 60 who had recovered from COVID-19.

CDR3 nucleotide sequence: TGTGCCAGTAGAACTAGTGATAACTATGGCTACACCTTC. Its protein product is CASRTSDNYGYTF. This chain uses TRBV19 with TRBJ1-2; D ambiguous. V lost 6 bases to trimming and J lost 1 base, with 9 bases between them. The CDR3 covers 13 residues. Germline-derived CDR1 and CDR2 are LNHDA and SQIVND (reference sequence).